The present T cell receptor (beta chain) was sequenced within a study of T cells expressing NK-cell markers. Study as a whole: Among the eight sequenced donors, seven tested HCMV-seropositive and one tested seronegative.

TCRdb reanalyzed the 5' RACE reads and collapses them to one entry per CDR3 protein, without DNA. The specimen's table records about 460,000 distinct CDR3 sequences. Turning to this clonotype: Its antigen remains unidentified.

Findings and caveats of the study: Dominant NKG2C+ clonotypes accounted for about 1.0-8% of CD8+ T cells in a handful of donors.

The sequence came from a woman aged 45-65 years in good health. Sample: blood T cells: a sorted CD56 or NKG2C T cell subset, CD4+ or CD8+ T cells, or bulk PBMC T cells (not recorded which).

CDR3 sequence: CSVGGQGSNQPQHF. The chain combines TRBV29-1 with TRBJ1-5; the D gene TCRdb calls, TRBD1, cannot be checked with no DNA. Germline loops: CDR1 SQVTM, CDR2 ANQGSEA. The CDR3 has 14 residues.